This T cell receptor beta chain emerged from a study of OX40 agonist ivuxolimab in advanced cancers. Background on the study: In this trial design, patients received ivuxolimab intravenously at 0.01 to 10 mg/kg every 2 weeks. Three patients showed partial responses: one hepatocellular carcinoma and two cutaneous melanoma cases. Study-wide results and caveats: Circulating CD4+ and CD8+ T cells showed clonal expansion by week 6 at 0.1 to 3.0 mg/kg. In CD8+ T cells, expanded clones were on average more numerous than in CD4+.

With respect to this clone: Its antigen is currently unknown.

The V gene's germline CDR1 is SEHNR and CDR2 FQNEAQ (reference sequence). The length of the CDR3 is 14 residues. Trimming removed 6 bases from V and 5 bases from J, with 16 bases in between. Repertoires were generated with immunoSEQ multiplex PCR, while TCRdb's copy carries only in-frame clones and drops some. The table lists about 28,000 clones, 86% of them singletons. The sample in question was CD4+ or CD8+ T cells sorted from blood, obtained in a trial of the OX40 agonist ivuxolimab. This chain uses TRBV7-9 with TRBJ2-5; tentatively, D is TRBD2 (6 bases). The TCR comes from an adult with an advanced solid tumor such as melanoma, head and neck, liver or kidney cancer. CDR3 in DNA: TGTGCCAGCAGGCCACCCCAGGGACTGGAGACCCAGTACTTC. Amino acids: CASRPPQGLETQYF.